The sequence of this TCR beta chain was determined in a study of PD-1 blockade in classical Hodgkin lymphoma. Study results and caveats: Patients were excluded if nivolumab began under 1 year after ASCT (the autologous transplant).

As concerns this clone: Antigen: not known.

The time point here: cycle 4 day 1 (C4D1), after more than five weeks of nivolumab. Autologous stem cell transplantation was followed by relapse in every patient, and brentuximab vedotin exposure varied. Under best response, outcomes were complete response, partial response or progressive disease. TCRdb's table, derived via immunoSEQ multiplex PCR, lists solely in-frame clones and lacks some. The sample contains some 93,000 clones, roughly 78% of which appear only once. The CDR3 contains 14 residues. Trimming took off 8 bases at V and 6 bases at J, with 17 bases between the two ends. CDR1 and CDR2 from the germline V gene are LGHNT and FRNRAP.

The chain couples TRBV12-5 to TRBJ2-1; a possible D gene is TRBD2 (5 bases). This clonotype originated in a human donor with classical Hodgkin lymphoma. The sample consisted of peripheral blood mononuclear cells (PBMCs), taken before the fourth cycle of nivolumab. CDR3 loop: CASLPTRSGNEQFF. The CDR3 DNA is TGTGCTAGTCTCCCAACTAGATCCGGCAATGAGCAGTTCTTC.